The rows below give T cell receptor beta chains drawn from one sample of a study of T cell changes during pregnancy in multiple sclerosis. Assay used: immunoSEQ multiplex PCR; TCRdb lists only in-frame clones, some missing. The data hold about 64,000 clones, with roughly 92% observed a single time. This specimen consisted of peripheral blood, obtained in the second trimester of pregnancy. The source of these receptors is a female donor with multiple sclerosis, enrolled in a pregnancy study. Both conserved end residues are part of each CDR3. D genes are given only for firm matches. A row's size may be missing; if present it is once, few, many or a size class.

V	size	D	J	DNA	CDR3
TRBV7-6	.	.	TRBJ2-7	TGTGCCAGCAGCTTAGGAGCGGCAGCAACTGGCTACGAGCAGTACTTC	CASSLGAAATGYEQYF
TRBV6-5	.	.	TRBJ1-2	TGTGCCAGCAGTTACGGGGCAGGGGTAGGCTATGGCTACACCTTC	CASSYGAGVGYGYTF
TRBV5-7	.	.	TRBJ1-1	TGTGCCAGCAGCTTGGGGCGGAGAAGCACTGAAGCTTTCTTT	CASSLGRRSTEAFF
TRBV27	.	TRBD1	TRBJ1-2	TGTGCCGGCAGGAAAACAGGGGGATGGAGTGGCTACACCTTC	CAGRKTGGWSGYTF
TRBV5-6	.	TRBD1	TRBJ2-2	TGTGCCAGCAGCTTGGCTCGGACAGGGGAGACCGGGGAGCTGTTTTTT	CASSLARTGETGELFF
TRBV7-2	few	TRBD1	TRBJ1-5	TGTGCCAGCAGCATCTGGACAGGGGCGGATCAGCCCCAGCATTTT	CASSIWTGADQPQHF
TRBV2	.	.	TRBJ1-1	TGTGCCAGCAGGGGAGCAAACACAAACACTGAAGCTTTCTTT	CASRGANTNTEAFF
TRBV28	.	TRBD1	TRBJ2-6	TGTGCCAGCAAGGAGACAGGGGGCGCAAGGGGGGCCAACGTCCTGACTTTC	CASKETGGARGANVLTF
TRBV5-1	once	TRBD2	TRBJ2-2	TGCGCCAGCAGCTTACTAGCGACGAACACCGGGGAGCTGTTTTTT	CASSLLATNTGELFF
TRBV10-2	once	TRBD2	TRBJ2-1	TGCGCCAGCAAGAAGGAAGCGGGGTCCAATGAGCAGTTCTTC	CASKKEAGSNEQFF
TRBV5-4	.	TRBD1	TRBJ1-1	TGTGCCAGCAGCTTAGGACAGGGCCTCTTCACTGAAGCTTTCTTT	CASSLGQGLFTEAFF
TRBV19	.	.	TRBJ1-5	TGTGCCAGTAGTCAGGGGCGAAGTAGCAATCAGCCCCAGCATTTT	CASSQGRSSNQPQHF
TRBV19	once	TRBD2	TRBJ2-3	TGTGCCAGTAGTACTATAGCGGGAGGTGGCGGTACGCAGTATTTT	CASSTIAGGGGTQYF
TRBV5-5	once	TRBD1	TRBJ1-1	TGTGCCAGCAGCACCTGGGACAGGGGAATCACTGAAGCTTTCTTT	CASSTWDRGITEAFF
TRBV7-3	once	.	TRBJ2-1	TGTGCCAGCAGCTTTGGCGGGATGGATGAGCAGTTCTTC	CASSFGGMDEQFF
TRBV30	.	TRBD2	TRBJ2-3	TGTGCCTGGAGACCCGGACTAGCGGGACTTGCTAGCACAGATACGCAGTATTTT	CAWRPGLAGLASTDTQYF